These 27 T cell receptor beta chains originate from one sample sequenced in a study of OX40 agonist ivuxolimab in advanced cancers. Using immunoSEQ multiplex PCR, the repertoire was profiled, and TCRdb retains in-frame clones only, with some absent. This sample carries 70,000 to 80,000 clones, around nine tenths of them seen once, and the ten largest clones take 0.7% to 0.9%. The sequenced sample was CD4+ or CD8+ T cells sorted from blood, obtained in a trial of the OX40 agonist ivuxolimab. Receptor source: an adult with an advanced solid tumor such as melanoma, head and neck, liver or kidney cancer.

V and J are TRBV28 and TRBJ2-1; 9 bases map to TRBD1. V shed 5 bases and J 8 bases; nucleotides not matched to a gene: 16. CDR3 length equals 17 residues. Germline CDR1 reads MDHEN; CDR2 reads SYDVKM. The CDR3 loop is CASSNNPGQGDVDEQFF. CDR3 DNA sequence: TGTGCCAGCAGTAATAATCCGGGACAGGGAGATGTCGATGAGCAGTTCTTC.

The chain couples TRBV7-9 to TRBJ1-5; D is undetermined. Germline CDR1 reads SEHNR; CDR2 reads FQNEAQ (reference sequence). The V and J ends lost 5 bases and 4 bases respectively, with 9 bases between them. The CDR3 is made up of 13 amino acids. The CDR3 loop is CASSLDLNQPQHF. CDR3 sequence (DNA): TGTGCCAGCAGCCTCGACCTAAATCAGCCCCAGCATTTT.

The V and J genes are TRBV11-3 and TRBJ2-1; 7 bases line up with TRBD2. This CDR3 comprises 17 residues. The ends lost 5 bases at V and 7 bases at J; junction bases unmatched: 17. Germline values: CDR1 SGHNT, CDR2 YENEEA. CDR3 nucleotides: TGTGCCAGCAGCAAATGGGGGATGGCGGGAGTGGGGAATGAGCAGTTCTTC. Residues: CASSKWGMAGVGNEQFF.

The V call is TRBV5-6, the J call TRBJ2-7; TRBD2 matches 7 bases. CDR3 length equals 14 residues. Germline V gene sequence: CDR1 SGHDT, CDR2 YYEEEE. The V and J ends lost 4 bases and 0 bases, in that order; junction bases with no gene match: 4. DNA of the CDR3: TGTGCCAGCAGCCGGGGACTACTCTCCTACGAGCAGTACTTC. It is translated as CASSRGLLSYEQYF.

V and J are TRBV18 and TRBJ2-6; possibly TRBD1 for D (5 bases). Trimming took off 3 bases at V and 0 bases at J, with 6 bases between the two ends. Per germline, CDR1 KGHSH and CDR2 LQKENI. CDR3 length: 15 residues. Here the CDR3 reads CASSPTVSGANVLTF. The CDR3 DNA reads TGTGCCAGCTCACCGACAGTCTCTGGGGCCAACGTCCTGACTTTC. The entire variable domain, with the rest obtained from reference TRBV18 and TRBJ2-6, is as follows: NAGVMQNPRHLVRRRGQEARLRCSPMKGHSHVYWYRQLPEEGLKFMVYLQKENIIDESGMPKERFSAEFPKEGPSILRIQQVVRGDSAAYFCASSPTVSGANVLTFGAGSRLTVL.

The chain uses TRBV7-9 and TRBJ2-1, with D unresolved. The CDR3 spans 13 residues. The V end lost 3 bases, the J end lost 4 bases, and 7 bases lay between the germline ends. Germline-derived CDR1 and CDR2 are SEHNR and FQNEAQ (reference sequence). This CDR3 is CASSFVSYNEQFF. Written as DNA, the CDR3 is TGTGCCAGCAGCTTTGTTAGTTACAATGAGCAGTTCTTC.

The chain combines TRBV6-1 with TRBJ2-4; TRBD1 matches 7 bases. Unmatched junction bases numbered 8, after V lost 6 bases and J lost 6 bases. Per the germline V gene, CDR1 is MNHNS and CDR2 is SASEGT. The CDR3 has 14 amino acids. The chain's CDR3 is CASRVPGQLNIQYF. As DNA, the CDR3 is TGTGCCAGCAGAGTACCGGGACAGTTAAACATTCAGTACTTC.

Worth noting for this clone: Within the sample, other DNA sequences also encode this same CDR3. This chain's CDR3 is CASSPGLANAGELFF. CDR3 DNA: TGTGCCAGCAGTCCGGGACTAGCTAACGCCGGGGAGCTGTTTTTT. The chain employs TRBV2 and TRBJ2-2, with 9 positions matching TRBD2. Germline V lookup: CDR1 SNHLY, CDR2 FYNNEI. Trimming at V came to 5 bases and at J to 6 bases, leaving 7 bases not matched to a gene. This CDR3 comprises 15 residues. Combining the CDR3 with reference TRBV2 and TRBJ2-2 gives the whole variable domain EPEVTQTPSHQVTQMGQEVILRCVPISNHLYFYWYRQILGQKVEFLVSFYNNEISEKSEIFDDQFSVERPDGSNFTLKIRSTKLEDSAMYFCASSPGLANAGELFFGEGSRLTVL.

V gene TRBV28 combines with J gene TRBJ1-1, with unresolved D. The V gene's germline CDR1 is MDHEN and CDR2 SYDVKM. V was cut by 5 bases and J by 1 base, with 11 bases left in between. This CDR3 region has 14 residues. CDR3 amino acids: CASSKYSENTEAFF. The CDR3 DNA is TGTGCCAGCAGTAAATATAGCGAGAACACTGAAGCTTTCTTT.

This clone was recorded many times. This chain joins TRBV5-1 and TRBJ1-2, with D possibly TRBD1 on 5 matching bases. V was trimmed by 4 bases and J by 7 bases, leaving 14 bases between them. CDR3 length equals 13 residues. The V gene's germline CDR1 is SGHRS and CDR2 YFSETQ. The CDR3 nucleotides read TGCGCCAGCAGCACTTCCGGGACGCTTGGCTACACCTTC. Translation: CASSTSGTLGYTF.

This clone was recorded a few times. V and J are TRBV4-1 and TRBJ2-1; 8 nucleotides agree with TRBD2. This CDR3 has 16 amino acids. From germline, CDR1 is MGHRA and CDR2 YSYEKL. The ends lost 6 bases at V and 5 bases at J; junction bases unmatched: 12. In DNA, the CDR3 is TGCGCCAGCAGTCCTAGCCCGGGGGGGGCCCACAATGAGCAGTTCTTC. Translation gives CASSPSPGGAHNEQFF.

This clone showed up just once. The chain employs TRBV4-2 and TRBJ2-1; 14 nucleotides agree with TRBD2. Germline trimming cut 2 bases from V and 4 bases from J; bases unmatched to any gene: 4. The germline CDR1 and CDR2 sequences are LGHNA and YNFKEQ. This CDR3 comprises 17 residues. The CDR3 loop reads CASSQSGTSGGYNEQFF. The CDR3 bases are TGTGCCAGCAGCCAATCTGGGACTAGCGGGGGATACAATGAGCAGTTCTTC.

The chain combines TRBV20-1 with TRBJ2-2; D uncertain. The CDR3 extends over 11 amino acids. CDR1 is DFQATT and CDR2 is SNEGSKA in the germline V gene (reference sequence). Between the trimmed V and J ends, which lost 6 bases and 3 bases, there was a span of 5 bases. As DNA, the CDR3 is TGCAGTGCGCCTTACACCGGGGAGCTGTTTTTT. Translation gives CSAPYTGELFF.

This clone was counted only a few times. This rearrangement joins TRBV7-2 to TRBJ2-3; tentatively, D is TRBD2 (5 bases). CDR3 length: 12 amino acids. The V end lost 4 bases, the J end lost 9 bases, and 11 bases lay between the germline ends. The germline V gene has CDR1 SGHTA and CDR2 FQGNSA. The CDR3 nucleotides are TGTGCCAGCAGCTCTCGAACGGGGACGCAGTATTTT. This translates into CASSSRTGTQYF.

As DNA, the CDR3 is TGCGCCAGCAGCCAGTGGGAAGAGACCCAGTACTTC. The encoded protein is CASSQWEETQYF. The chain is built from TRBV4-1 and TRBJ2-5; no definite D call. V lost 3 bases and J lost 3, with 5 bases in between. The CDR3 spans 12 residues. Germline lookup yields CDR1 MGHRA and CDR2 YSYEKL.

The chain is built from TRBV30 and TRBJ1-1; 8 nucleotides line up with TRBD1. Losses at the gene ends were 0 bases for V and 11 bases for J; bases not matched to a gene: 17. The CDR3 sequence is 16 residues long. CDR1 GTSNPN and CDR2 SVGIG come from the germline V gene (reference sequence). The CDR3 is CAWSVLTGGGRREAFF. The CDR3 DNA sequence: TGTGCCTGGAGTGTACTTACAGGGGGGGGCCGTAGGGAGGCTTTCTTT.

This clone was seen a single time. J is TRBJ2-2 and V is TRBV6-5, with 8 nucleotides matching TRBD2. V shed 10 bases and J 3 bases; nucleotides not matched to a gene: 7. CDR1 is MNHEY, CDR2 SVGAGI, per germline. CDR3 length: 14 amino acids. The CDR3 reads CATRETSDTGELFF. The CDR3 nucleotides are TGTGCCACAAGGGAGACTAGCGACACCGGGGAGCTGTTTTTT.

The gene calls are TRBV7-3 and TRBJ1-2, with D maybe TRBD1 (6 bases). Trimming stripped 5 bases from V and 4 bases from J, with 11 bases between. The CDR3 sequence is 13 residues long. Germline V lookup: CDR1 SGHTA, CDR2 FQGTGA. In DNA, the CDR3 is TGTGCCAGCAGCCCAAGACAGGCCTATGGCTACACCTTC. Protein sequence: CASSPRQAYGYTF.

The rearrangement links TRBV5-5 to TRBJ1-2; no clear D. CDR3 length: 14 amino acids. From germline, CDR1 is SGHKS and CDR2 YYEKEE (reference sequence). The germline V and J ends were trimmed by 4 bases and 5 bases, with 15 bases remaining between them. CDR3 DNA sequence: TGTGCCAGCAGCCCGACCGTCCCGAATTATGGCTACACCTTC. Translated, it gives CASSPTVPNYGYTF.

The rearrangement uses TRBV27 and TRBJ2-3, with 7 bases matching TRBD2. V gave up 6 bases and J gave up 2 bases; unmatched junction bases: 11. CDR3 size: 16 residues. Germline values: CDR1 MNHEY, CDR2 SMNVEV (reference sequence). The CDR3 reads CASRELGGANTDTQYF. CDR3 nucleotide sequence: TGTGCCAGCAGAGAATTGGGAGGGGCGAACACAGATACGCAGTATTTT.

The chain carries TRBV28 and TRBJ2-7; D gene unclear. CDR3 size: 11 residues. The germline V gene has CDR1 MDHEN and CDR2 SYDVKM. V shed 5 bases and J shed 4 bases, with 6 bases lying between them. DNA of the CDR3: TGTGCCAGCAGTGTAAGATACGAGCAGTACTTC. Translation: CASSVRYEQYF.

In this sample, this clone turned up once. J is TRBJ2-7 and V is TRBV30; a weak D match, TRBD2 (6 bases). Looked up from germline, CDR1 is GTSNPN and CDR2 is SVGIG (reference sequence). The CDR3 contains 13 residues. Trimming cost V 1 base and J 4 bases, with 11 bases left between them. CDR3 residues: CAWSAGTAYEQYF. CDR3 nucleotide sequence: TGTGCCTGGAGTGCCGGGACTGCGTACGAGCAGTACTTC.

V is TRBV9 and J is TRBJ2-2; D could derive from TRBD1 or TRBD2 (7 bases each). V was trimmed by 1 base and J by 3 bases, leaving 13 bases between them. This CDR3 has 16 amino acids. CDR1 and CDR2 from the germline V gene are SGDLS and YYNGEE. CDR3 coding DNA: TGTGCCAGCAGCGTACTCCAGGGGGGGGACACCGGGGAGCTGTTTTTT. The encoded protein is CASSVLQGGDTGELFF.

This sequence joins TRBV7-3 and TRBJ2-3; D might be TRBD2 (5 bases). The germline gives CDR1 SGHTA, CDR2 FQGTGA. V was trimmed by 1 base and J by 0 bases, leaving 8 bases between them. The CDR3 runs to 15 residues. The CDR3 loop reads CASSLSGPSTDTQYF. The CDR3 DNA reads TGTGCCAGCAGCTTAAGCGGGCCGAGCACAGATACGCAGTATTTT.

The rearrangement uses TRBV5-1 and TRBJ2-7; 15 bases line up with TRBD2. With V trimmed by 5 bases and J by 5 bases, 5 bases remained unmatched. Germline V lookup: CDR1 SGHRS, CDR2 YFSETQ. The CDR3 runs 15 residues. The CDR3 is CASSRTSGRAHEQYF. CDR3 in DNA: TGCGCCAGCAGTCGGACTAGCGGGAGGGCGCACGAGCAGTACTTC.

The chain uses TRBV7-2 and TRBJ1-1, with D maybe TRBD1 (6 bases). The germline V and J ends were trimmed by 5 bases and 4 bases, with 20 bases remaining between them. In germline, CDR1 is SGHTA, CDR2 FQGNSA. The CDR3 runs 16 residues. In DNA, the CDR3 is TGTGCCAGCAGCCGCCTGCAGGGGACGGACGTCACTGAAGCTTTCTTT. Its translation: CASSRLQGTDVTEAFF.

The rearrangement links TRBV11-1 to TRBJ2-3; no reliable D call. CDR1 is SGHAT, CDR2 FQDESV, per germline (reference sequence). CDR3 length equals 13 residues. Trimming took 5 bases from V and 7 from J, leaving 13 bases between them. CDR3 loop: CASSLMAAHTQYF. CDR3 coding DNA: TGTGCCAGCAGCCTCATGGCGGCTCATACGCAGTATTTT.